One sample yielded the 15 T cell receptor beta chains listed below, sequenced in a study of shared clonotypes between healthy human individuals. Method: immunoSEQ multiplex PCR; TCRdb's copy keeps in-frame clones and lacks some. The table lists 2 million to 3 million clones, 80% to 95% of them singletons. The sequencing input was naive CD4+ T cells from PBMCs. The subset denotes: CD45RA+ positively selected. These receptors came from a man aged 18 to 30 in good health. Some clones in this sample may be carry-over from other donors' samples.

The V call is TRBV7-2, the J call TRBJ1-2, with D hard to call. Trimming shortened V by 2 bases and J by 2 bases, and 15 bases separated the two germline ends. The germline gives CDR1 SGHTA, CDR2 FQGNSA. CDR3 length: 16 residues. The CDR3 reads CASSLLGQRLNYGYTF. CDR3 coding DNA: TGTGCCAGCAGCTTATTGGGCCAGAGACTAAACTATGGCTACACCTTC.

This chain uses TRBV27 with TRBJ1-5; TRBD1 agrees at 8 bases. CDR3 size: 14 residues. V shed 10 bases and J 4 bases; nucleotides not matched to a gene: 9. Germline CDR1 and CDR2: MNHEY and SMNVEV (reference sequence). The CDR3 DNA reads TGTGCCACCCTACGACAGGGGATAAATCAGCCCCAGCATTTT. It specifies CATLRQGINQPQHF.

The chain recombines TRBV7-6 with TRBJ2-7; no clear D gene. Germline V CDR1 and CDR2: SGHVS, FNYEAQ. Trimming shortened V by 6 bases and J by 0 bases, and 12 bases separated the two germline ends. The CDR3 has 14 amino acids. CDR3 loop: CASSLGWGSYEQYF. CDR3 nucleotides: TGTGCCAGCAGTCTAGGGTGGGGCTCCTACGAGCAGTACTTC.

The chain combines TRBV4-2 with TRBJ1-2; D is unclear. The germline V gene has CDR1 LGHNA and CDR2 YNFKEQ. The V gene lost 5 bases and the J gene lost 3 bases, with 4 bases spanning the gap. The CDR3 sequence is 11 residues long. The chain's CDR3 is CASSEDYGYTF. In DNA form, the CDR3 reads TGTGCCAGCAGCGAGGACTATGGCTACACCTTC.

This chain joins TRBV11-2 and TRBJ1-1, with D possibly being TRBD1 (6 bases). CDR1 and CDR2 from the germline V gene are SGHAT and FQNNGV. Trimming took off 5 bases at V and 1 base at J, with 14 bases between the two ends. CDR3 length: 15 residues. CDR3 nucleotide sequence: TGTGCCAGCAGCCCCGCGGGACACTGGAACACTGAAGCTTTCTTT. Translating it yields CASSPAGHWNTEAFF.

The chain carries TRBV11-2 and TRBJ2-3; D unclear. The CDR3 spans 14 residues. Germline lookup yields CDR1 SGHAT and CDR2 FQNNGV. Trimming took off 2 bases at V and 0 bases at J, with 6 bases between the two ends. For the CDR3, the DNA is TGTGCCAGCAGCTTATTAGGGAGCACAGATACGCAGTATTTT. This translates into CASSLLGSTDTQYF.

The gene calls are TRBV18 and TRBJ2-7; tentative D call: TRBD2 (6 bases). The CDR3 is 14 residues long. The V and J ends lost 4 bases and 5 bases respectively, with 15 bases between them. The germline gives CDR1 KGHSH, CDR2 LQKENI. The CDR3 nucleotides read TGTGCCAGCTCACGACGGGAGTACGCGGACGAGCAGTACTTC. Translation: CASSRREYADEQYF.

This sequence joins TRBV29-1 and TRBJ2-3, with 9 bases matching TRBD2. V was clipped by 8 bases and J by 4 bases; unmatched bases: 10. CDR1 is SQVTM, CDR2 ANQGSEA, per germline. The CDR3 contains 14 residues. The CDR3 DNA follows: TGCAGCTTAGAGGCGGGAGGGCGGGCAGATACGCAGTATTTT. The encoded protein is CSLEAGGRADTQYF.

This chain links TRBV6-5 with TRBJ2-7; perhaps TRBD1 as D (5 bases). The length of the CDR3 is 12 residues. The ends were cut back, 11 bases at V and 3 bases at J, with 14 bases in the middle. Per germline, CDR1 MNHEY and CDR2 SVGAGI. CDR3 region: CAGARLVYEQYF. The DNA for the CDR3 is TGTGCCGGGGCTAGGCTAGTCTACGAGCAGTACTTC.

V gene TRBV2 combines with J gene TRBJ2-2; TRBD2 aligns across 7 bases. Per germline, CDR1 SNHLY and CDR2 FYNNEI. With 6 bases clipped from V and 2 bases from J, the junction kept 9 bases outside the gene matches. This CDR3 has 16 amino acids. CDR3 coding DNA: TGTGCCAGCAGCGACCGACTAGCAGCTAACACCGGGGAGCTGTTTTTT. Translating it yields CASSDRLAANTGELFF.

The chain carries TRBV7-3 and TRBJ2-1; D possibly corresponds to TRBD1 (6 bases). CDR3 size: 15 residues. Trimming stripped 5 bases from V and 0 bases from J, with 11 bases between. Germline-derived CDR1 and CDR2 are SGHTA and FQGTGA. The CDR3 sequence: CASSQGQISYNEQFF. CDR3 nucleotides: TGTGCCAGCAGCCAGGGACAAATCTCCTACAATGAGCAGTTCTTC.

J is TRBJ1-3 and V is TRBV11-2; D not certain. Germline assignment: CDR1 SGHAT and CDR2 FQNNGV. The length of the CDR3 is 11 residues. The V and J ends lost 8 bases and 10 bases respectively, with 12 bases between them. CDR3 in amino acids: CASGPRGTIYF. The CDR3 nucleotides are TGTGCCAGCGGGCCCCGGGGTACCATATATTTT.

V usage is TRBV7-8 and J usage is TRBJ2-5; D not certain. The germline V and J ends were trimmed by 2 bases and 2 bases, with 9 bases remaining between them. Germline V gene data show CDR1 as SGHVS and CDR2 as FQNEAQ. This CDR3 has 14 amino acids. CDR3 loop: CASSLRQLQETQYF. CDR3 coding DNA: TGTGCCAGCAGCTTACGGCAGCTACAAGAGACCCAGTACTTC.

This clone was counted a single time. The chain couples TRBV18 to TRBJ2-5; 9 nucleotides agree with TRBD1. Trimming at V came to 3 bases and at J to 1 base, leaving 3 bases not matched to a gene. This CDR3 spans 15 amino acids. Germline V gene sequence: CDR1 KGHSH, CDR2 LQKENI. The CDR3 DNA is TGTGCCAGCTCACCCGGGACAGGGACCCAAGAGACCCAGTACTTC. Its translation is CASSPGTGTQETQYF.

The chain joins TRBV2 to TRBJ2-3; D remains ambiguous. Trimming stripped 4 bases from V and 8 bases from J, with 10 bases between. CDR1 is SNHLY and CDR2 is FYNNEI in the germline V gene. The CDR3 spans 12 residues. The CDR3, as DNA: TGTGCCAGCAGTGGTGGGCAGGTTACGCAGTATTTT. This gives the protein CASSGGQVTQYF. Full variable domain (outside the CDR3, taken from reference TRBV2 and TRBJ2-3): EPEVTQTPSHQVTQMGQEVILRCVPISNHLYFYWYRQILGQKVEFLVSFYNNEISEKSEIFDDQFSVERPDGSNFTLKIRSTKLEDSAMYFCASSGGQVTQYFGPGTRLTVL.